A selection of T cell receptor beta chains follows, all from one sample in a study of OX40 agonist ivuxolimab in advanced cancers. Clones were read by immunoSEQ multiplex PCR, and TCRdb kept only the in-frame ones, dropping some. The data contain approximately 130,000 clones, approximately 90% of them seen just once; the ten biggest clones take up 0.85% to 1.4%. This specimen was CD4+ or CD8+ T cells sorted from blood, taken in a trial of the OX40 agonist ivuxolimab. The receptors were sampled from an adult with an advanced solid tumor such as melanoma, head and neck, liver or kidney cancer. Each CDR3 is given with its conserved first and last residue. The order of the fields is D gene, clone size, V gene, J gene, CDR3 protein, CDR3 DNA. The D gene is left open where the match is weak. Rows may omit the clone size; those that give it use once, few, many or a size class.

D: TRBD1
size: -
V: TRBV29-1
J: TRBJ2-7
CDR3: CSAGTGGLYEQYF
DNA: TGCAGCGCTGGGACAGGGGGCCTCTACGAGCAGTACTTC

D: TRBD1
size: -
V: TRBV7-9
J: TRBJ1-2
CDR3: CASSADRGRPGGGYTF
DNA: TGTGCCAGCAGCGCGGACAGGGGGCGCCCCGGAGGAGGCTACACCTTC

D: -
size: -
V: TRBV9
J: TRBJ2-7
CDR3: CASSVEAGTEAYEQYF
DNA: TGTGCCAGCAGCGTAGAGGCCGGGACCGAGGCATACGAGCAGTACTTC

D: TRBD2
size: -
V: TRBV27
J: TRBJ2-5
CDR3: CASSSLSGRRGLSSGTQYF
DNA: TGTGCCAGCAGTTCACTTAGCGGGAGGAGGGGTCTCTCCTCGGGGACCCAGTACTTC

D: TRBD2
size: -
V: TRBV30
J: TRBJ2-1
CDR3: CAWSGLAGSGNEQFF
DNA: TGTGCCTGGAGCGGACTAGCGGGATCAGGGAATGAGCAGTTCTTC

D: -
size: -
V: TRBV7-7
J: TRBJ2-7
CDR3: CASSPGDSSYEQYF
DNA: TGTGCTAGCAGCCCGGGGGACAGCTCCTACGAGCAGTACTTC

D: TRBD2
size: -
V: TRBV4-2
J: TRBJ2-1
CDR3: CASSPSPGLAGHNEQFF
DNA: TGTGCCAGCAGCCCCTCCCCGGGACTAGCAGGACACAATGAGCAGTTCTTC

D: TRBD1
size: -
V: TRBV6-5
J: TRBJ2-7
CDR3: CASSYGPGQGDEQYF
DNA: TGTGCCAGCAGTTACGGTCCGGGACAGGGGGACGAGCAGTACTTC

D: TRBD1
size: -
V: TRBV7-8
J: TRBJ1-2
CDR3: CASSFRDRVAGYTF
DNA: TGTGCCAGCAGCTTCCGGGACAGGGTCGCTGGCTACACCTTC

D: -
size: -
V: TRBV30
J: TRBJ1-5
CDR3: CAWSVREGQPQHF
DNA: TGTGCCTGGAGTGTACGGGAGGGCCAGCCCCAGCATTTT

D: TRBD2
size: -
V: TRBV11-2
J: TRBJ2-2
CDR3: CASSFQLAGSSGELFF
DNA: TGTGCCAGCAGCTTTCAACTAGCGGGCTCTAGCGGGGAGCTGTTTTTT

D: -
size: once
V: TRBV7-9
J: TRBJ2-7
CDR3: CASSFPKNDVGNYEQYF
DNA: TGTGCCAGCAGCTTCCCTAAAAACGATGTAGGGAACTACGAGCAGTACTTC

D: -
size: -
V: TRBV10-3
J: TRBJ1-6
CDR3: CAIRADNSPLHF
DNA: TGTGCCATCAGGGCAGATAATTCACCCCTCCACTTT

D: TRBD1
size: -
V: TRBV27
J: TRBJ1-1
CDR3: CAAGGREYTEAFF
DNA: TGTGCCGCAGGGGGCAGGGAGTACACTGAAGCTTTCTTT

D: TRBD1
size: -
V: TRBV5-1
J: TRBJ2-3
CDR3: CASSLGDRDTDTQYF
DNA: TGCGCCAGCAGCTTGGGCGACAGGGACACAGATACGCAGTATTTT

D: TRBD2
size: -
V: TRBV14
J: TRBJ2-3
CDR3: CASSVLAGGRADTQYF
DNA: TGTGCCAGCAGTGTACTAGCGGGAGGACGGGCAGATACGCAGTATTTT

D: -
size: -
V: TRBV29-1
J: TRBJ1-5
CDR3: CSVNWGSNQPQHF
DNA: TGCAGCGTTAACTGGGGGTCGAATCAGCCCCAGCATTTT

D: -
size: -
V: TRBV29-1
J: TRBJ1-2
CDR3: CSVRGTYGYTF
DNA: TGCAGCGTTCGAGGAACATATGGCTACACCTTC

D: -
size: -
V: TRBV7-9
J: TRBJ2-3
CDR3: CASSFGESTDTQYF
DNA: TGTGCCAGCAGCTTCGGGGAAAGCACAGATACGCAGTATTTT

D: TRBD2
size: -
V: TRBV5-1
J: TRBJ2-1
CDR3: CASSLGEGPYNEQFF
DNA: TGCGCCAGCAGCTTGGGGGAGGGCCCCTACAATGAGCAGTTCTTC

D: TRBD2
size: -
V: TRBV5-1
J: TRBJ2-5
CDR3: CASSFGTSGSETQYF
DNA: TGCGCCAGCAGCTTTGGGACTAGCGGGAGTGAGACCCAGTACTTC

D: -
size: -
V: TRBV18
J: TRBJ1-5
CDR3: CASSPSGDQPQHF
DNA: TGTGCCAGCTCACCTTCCGGGGATCAGCCCCAGCATTTT

D: -
size: few
V: TRBV27
J: TRBJ2-7
CDR3: CASTLSTPREQYF
DNA: TGTGCCAGCACCCTTTCCACCCCTCGGGAGCAGTACTTC

D: -
size: -
V: TRBV4-3
J: TRBJ1-1
CDR3: CASSGEGNTEAFF
DNA: TGCGCCAGCTCAGGTGAGGGGAACACTGAAGCTTTCTTT

D: TRBD2
size: -
V: TRBV19
J: TRBJ2-7
CDR3: CASRRGGTYTSYEQYF
DNA: TGTGCCAGTAGACGGGGAGGGACCTACACGTCCTACGAGCAGTACTTC

D: TRBD2
size: -
V: TRBV6-1
J: TRBJ2-1
CDR3: CASISGLAGNNEQFF
DNA: TGTGCCAGCATATCGGGACTAGCGGGTAACAATGAGCAGTTCTTC

D: -
size: -
V: TRBV10-3
J: TRBJ1-2
CDR3: CAIRDDVLYGYTF
DNA: TGTGCCATCAGGGACGACGTCCTCTATGGCTACACCTTC

D: TRBD1
size: -
V: TRBV14
J: TRBJ1-1
CDR3: CASSQVEDRGTEAFF
DNA: TGTGCCAGCAGCCAAGTGGAAGACAGGGGCACTGAAGCTTTCTTT

D: -
size: -
V: TRBV30
J: TRBJ1-5
CDR3: CAWSAGISNQPQHF
DNA: TGTGCCTGGAGTGCGGGGATATCCAATCAGCCCCAGCATTTT

D: -
size: -
V: TRBV15
J: TRBJ1-2
CDR3: CATSRDRLNYGYTF
DNA: TGTGCCACCAGCAGAGACAGGCTGAACTATGGCTACACCTTC